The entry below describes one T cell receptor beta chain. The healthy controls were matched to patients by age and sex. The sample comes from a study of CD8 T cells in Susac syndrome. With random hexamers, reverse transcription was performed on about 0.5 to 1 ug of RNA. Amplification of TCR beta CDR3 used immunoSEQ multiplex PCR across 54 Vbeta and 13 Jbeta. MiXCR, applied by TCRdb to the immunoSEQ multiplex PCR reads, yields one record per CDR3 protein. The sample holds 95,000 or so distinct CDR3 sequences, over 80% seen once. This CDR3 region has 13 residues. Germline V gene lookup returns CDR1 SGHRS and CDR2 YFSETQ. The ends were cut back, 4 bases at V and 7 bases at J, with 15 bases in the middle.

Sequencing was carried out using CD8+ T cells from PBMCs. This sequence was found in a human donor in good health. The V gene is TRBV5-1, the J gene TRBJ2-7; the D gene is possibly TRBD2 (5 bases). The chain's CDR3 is CASSPDGGREQYF. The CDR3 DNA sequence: TGCGCCAGCAGCCCGGACGGAGGAAGGGAGCAGTACTTC.